The 14 T cell receptor beta chains below were found in one sample sequenced in a study of T cell responses to AZD1222 COVID-19 vaccine. The repertoire was sequenced with immunoSEQ multiplex PCR; TCRdb's copy has only in-frame clones and lacks some. The sample lists 95,000 to 100,000 clones; 88% were seen once. The specimen comprised peripheral blood, sampled 28 days after the second AZD1222 dose. The source is an adult who received the AZD1222 COVID-19 vaccine.

This clone was detected once. The rearrangement uses TRBV5-1 and TRBJ1-2; 10 bases are shared with TRBD1. Unmatched junction bases numbered 1, after V lost 4 bases and J lost 4 bases. From germline, CDR1 is SGHRS and CDR2 YFSETQ. The CDR3 runs to 13 residues. The CDR3 region is CASSRTGGYGYTF. The DNA for the CDR3 is TGCGCCAGCAGCAGGACAGGGGGCTATGGCTACACCTTC. Supplemented by reference TRBV5-1 and TRBJ1-2, the full variable domain reads KAGVTQTPRYLIKTRGQQVTLSCSPISGHRSVSWYQQTPGQGLQFLFEYFSETQRNKGNFPGRFSGRQFSNSRSEMNVSTLELGDSALYLCASSRTGGYGYTFGSGTRLTVV.

This clone came up a few times. The chain links TRBV3-1 (or the pseudogene TRBV3-2) to TRBJ2-7; D perhaps matches TRBD2 (7 bases). Between the trimmed V and J ends, which lost 1 base and 2 bases, there was a span of 12 bases. Germline lookup yields CDR1 LGHDT and CDR2 YNNKEL (reference sequence). This CDR3 comprises 15 residues. CDR3 residues: CASSQGGGLTYEQYF. CDR3 nucleotide sequence: TGTGCCAGCAGCCAAGGGGGGGGGCTAACCTACGAGCAGTACTTC.

The chain links TRBV21-1 to TRBJ2-1; no DNA check was done on the table's D call, TRBD2. TRBV21-1 is given as a pseudogene. The CDR3 is 12 amino acids. The CDR3 here is CARPQRYNEQFF. In DNA form, the CDR3 reads TGTGCCAGACCCCAGCGATACAATGAGCAGTTCTTC.

The chain recombines TRBV15 with TRBJ1-2, with unresolved D. Trimming stripped 0 bases from V and 3 bases from J, with 8 bases between. From germline, CDR1 is LNHNV and CDR2 YYDKDF (reference sequence). The CDR3 extends over 14 amino acids. The CDR3 here is CATSRERVDYGYTF. The CDR3 nucleotides are TGTGCCACCAGCAGAGAAAGGGTGGACTATGGCTACACCTTC.

This clone was detected once. The gene calls are TRBV6-1 and TRBJ2-7; a possible D gene is TRBD2 (5 bases). CDR1 MNHNS and CDR2 SASEGT come from the germline V gene. The CDR3 totals 17 residues. V was clipped by 2 bases and J by 2 bases, with 19 bases between them. Here the CDR3 reads CASSEPVSRGRTYEQYF. CDR3 sequence (DNA): TGTGCCAGCAGTGAACCCGTGTCTCGCGGGCGAACCTACGAGCAGTACTTC.

This chain links TRBV2 with TRBJ2-2; D is possibly TRBD2 (6 bases). The germline gives CDR1 SNHLY, CDR2 FYNNEI. The CDR3 totals 14 residues. V lost 4 bases and J 2 bases, leaving 8 bases between the germline ends. The CDR3 coding sequence is TGTGCCAGCAGTGCGGAGGGTAACACCGGGGAGCTGTTTTTT. This translates into CASSAEGNTGELFF.

The V call is TRBV27, the J call TRBJ1-1; 8 nucleotides match TRBD1. The CDR3 sequence is 18 residues long. The germline gives CDR1 MNHEY, CDR2 SMNVEV (reference sequence). J was trimmed by 4 bases and V by 4 bases; bases with no gene match: 17. The CDR3 DNA reads as TGTGCCAGCAGTTCGAAAGAAACAGGGGGATACTGGGGCACTGAAGCTTTCTTT. Translation gives CASSSKETGGYWGTEAFF.

This rearrangement joins TRBV12-3 or TRBV12-4 to TRBJ1-2; D gene unclear. The CDR3 loop spans 11 amino acids. V was pared by 3 bases and J by 8 bases, with 7 bases between. The CDR3 DNA reads as TGTGCCAGCAGTTTTTCCCGGGGCTACACCTTC. Translated, it gives CASSFSRGYTF.

There are a few counts of this clone. The chain combines TRBV7-6 with TRBJ2-1; D is perhaps TRBD2 (5 bases). From germline, CDR1 is SGHVS and CDR2 FNYEAQ. V was shortened by 5 bases and J by 6 bases, with 17 bases between the two germline ends. This CDR3 spans 15 amino acids. CDR3 sequence reads: CASSTRADVSNEQFF. CDR3 coding DNA: TGTGCCAGCAGCACCCGAGCGGACGTCTCCAATGAGCAGTTCTTC.

The chain joins TRBV28 to TRBJ2-7; D is possibly TRBD1 (6 bases). The CDR3 spans 14 residues. CDR1 and CDR2 (germline): MDHEN, SYDVKM. Trimming stripped 5 bases from V and 2 bases from J, with 13 bases between. The CDR3 loop is CASSLGQSTYEQYF. The DNA of the CDR3 is TGTGCCAGCAGTCTAGGACAGAGTACCTACGAGCAGTACTTC.

The rearrangement links TRBV6-1 to TRBJ2-1; 7 nucleotides match TRBD2. V gave up 4 bases and J gave up 0 bases; unmatched junction bases: 6. The CDR3 consists of 16 residues. Germline CDR1 and CDR2: MNHNS and SASEGT. CDR3 loop: CASSVPGGSSYNEQFF. In DNA form, the CDR3 reads TGTGCCAGCAGTGTACCGGGCGGGAGCTCCTACAATGAGCAGTTCTTC.

The rearrangement uses TRBV30 and TRBJ2-2; 9 positions agree with TRBD2. Germline CDR1 reads GTSNPN; CDR2 reads SVGIG (reference sequence). V was pared by 8 bases and J by 4 bases, with 11 bases of the junction left unmatched. This CDR3 comprises 15 residues. CDR3 coding DNA: TGTGCCGGCTTAAGCGGGAGGCCAAGCACCGGGGAGCTGTTTTTT. Translation gives CAGLSGRPSTGELFF.

The chain combines TRBV6-5 with TRBJ1-2; 8 nucleotides line up with TRBD1. Germline lookup yields CDR1 MNHEY and CDR2 SVGAGI. The CDR3 has 14 amino acids. V lost 4 bases and J lost 7; bases outside the gene matches: 8. In DNA form, the CDR3 reads TGTGCCAGCAGTTCCGGGCAGGGGGCTCGTGGCTACACCTTC. It codes for CASSSGQGARGYTF.

For the CDR3, the DNA is TGTGCCAGCAGCTCCGAGGGGGAAGCGCAGTATTTT. Translation gives CASSSEGEAQYF. The genes are TRBV7-9 and TRBJ2-3; possibly TRBD1 for D (6 bases). CDR3 length: 12 amino acids. V lost 4 bases and J lost 10, with 12 bases in between. Germline-derived CDR1 and CDR2 are SEHNR and FQNEAQ (reference sequence).